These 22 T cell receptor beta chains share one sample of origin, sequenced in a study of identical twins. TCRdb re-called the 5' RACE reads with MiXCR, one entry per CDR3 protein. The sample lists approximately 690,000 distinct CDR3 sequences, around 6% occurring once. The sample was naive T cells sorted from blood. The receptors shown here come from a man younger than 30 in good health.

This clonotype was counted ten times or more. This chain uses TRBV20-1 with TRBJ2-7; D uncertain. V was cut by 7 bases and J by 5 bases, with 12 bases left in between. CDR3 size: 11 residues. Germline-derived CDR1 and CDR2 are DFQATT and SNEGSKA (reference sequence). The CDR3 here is CSGIVANEQYF. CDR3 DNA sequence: TGCAGTGGGATAGTGGCCAACGAGCAGTACTTC.

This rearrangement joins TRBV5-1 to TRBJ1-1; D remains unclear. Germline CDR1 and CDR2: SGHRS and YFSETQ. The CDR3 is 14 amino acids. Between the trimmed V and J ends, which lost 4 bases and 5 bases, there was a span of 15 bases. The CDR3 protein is CASSTTGAATEAFF. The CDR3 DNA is TGCGCCAGCAGCACGACCGGTGCAGCGACTGAAGCTTTCTTT. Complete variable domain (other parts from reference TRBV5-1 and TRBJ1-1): KAGVTQTPRYLIKTRGQQVTLSCSPISGHRSVSWYQQTPGQGLQFLFEYFSETQRNKGNFPGRFSGRQFSNSRSEMNVSTLELGDSALYLCASSTTGAATEAFFGQGTRLTVV.

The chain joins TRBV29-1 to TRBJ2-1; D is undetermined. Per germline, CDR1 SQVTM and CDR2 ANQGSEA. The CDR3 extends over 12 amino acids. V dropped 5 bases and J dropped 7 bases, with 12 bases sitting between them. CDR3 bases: TGCAGCGTTCCAGGTCTGGGGAATGAGCAGTTCTTC. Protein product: CSVPGLGNEQFF.

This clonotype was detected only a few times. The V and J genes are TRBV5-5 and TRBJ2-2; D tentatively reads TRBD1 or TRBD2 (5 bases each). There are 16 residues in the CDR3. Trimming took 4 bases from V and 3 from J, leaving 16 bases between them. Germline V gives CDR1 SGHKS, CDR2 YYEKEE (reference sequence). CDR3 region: CASSPSHLGDTGELFF. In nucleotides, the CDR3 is TGTGCCAGCAGCCCCAGTCATTTGGGGGACACCGGGGAGCTGTTTTTT. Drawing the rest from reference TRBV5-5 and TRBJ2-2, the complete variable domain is DAGVTQSPTHLIKTRGQQVTLRCSPISGHKSVSWYQQVLGQGPQFIFQYYEKEERGRGNFPDRFSARQFPNYSSELNVNALLLGDSALYLCASSPSHLGDTGELFFGEGSRLTVL.

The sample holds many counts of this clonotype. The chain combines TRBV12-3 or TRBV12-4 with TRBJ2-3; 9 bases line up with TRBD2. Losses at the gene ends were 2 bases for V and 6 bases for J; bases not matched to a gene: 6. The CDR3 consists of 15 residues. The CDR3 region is CASSLRVAGADTQYF. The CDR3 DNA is TGTGCCAGCAGTTTAAGGGTAGCGGGAGCTGATACGCAGTATTTT.

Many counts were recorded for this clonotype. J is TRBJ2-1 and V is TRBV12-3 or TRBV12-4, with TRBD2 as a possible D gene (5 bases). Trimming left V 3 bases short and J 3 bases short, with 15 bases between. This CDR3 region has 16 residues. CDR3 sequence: CASSFLRADLYNEQFF. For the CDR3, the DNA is TGTGCCAGCAGTTTCTTGCGGGCGGACCTCTACAATGAGCAGTTCTTC.

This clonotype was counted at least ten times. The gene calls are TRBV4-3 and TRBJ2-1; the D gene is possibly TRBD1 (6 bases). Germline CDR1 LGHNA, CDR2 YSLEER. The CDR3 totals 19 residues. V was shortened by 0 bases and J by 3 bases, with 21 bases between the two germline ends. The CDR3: CASSQDPRGRDTLYNEQFF. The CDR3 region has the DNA TGCGCCAGCAGCCAAGATCCGAGAGGCCGGGACACCCTCTACAATGAGCAGTTCTTC.

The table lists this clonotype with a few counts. The CDR3 is CASTQTGGLNYGYTF. The CDR3 DNA follows: TGTGCCAGCACCCAGACAGGGGGGCTAAACTATGGCTACACCTTC. The gene calls are TRBV7-8 and TRBJ1-2; 9 bases match TRBD1. This CDR3 has 15 residues. V shed 7 bases and J 2 bases; nucleotides not matched to a gene: 8. Germline CDR1 is SGHVS and CDR2 is FQNEAQ.

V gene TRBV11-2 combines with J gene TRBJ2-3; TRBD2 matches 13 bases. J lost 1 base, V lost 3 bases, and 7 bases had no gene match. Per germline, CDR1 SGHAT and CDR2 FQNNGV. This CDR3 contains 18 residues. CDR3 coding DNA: TGTGCCAGCAGCTTTCCACTAGCGGGAGGGAGGGGCACAGATACGCAGTATTTT. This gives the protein CASSFPLAGGRGTDTQYF. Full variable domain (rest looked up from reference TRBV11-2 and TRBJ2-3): EAGVAQSPRYKIIEKRQSVAFWCNPISGHATLYWYQQILGQGPKLLIQFQNNGVVDDSQLPKDRFSAERLKGVDSTLKIQPAKLEDSAVYLCASSFPLAGGRGTDTQYFGPGTRLTVL.

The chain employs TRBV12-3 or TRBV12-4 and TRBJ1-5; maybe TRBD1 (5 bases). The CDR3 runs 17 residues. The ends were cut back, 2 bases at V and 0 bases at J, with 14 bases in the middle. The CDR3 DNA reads TGTGCCAGCAGTTTAAACCTTGGGGGTTATAGCAATCAGCCCCAGCATTTT. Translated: CASSLNLGGYSNQPQHF.

The CDR3 DNA follows: TGCAGTGCTAGAGGGGGCGGGAGGTTGATCCACGAGCAGTACTTC. This translates into CSARGGGRLIHEQYF. J is TRBJ2-7 and V is TRBV20-1; 8 positions agree with TRBD2. The V gene end was trimmed by 1 base and the J gene end by 5 bases; junction bases not matched to a gene: 10. CDR3 length equals 15 residues. CDR1 and CDR2 from the germline V gene are DFQATT and SNEGSKA (reference sequence).

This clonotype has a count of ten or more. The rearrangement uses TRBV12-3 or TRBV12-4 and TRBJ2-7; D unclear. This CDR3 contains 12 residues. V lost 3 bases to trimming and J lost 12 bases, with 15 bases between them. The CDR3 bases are TGTGCCAGCAGTTTTGAGAGTAGGGCCCCGTACTTC. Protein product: CASSFESRAPYF.

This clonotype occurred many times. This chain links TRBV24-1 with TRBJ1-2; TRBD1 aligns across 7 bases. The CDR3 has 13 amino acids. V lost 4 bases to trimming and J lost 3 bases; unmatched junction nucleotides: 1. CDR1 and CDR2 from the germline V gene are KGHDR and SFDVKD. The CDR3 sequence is CATSETGDYGYTF. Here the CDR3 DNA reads TGTGCCACCAGTGAAACAGGGGACTATGGCTACACCTTC.

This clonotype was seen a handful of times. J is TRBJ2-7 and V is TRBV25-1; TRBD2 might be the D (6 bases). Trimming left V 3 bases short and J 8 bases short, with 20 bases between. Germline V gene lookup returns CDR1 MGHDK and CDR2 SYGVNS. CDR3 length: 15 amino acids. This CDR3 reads CASSEGGGTRGKQYF. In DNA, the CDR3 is TGTGCCAGCAGTGAGGGTGGCGGGACGCGTGGGAAGCAGTACTTC.

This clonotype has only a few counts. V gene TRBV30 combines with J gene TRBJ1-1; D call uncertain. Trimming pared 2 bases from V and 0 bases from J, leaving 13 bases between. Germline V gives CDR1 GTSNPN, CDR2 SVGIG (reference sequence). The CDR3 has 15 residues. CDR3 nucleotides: TGTGCCTGGAGTCAGCCGACGGCACTGAACACTGAAGCTTTCTTT. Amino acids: CAWSQPTALNTEAFF.

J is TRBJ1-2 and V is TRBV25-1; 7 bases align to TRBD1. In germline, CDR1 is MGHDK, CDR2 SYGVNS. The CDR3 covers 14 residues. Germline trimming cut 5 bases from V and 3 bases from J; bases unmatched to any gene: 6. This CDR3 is CASSFSGTDYGYTF. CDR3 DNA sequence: TGTGCCAGCAGTTTCTCCGGGACAGACTATGGCTACACCTTC.

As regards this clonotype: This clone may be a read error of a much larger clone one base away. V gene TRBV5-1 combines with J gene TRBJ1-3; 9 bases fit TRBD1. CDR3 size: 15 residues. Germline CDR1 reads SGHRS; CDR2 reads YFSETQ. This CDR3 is CASSTTTGGMDTIFF. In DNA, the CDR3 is TGCGCCAGCAGCACAACCACAGGGGGCATGGACACCATATTTTTT.

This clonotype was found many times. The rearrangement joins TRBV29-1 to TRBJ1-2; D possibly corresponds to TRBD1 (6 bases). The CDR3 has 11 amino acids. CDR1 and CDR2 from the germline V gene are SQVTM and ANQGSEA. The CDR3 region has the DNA TGCAGTCAACACAGGGCTCATGGCTACACCTTC. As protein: CSQHRAHGYTF. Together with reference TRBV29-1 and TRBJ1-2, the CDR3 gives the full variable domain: SAVISQKPSRDICQRGTSLTIQCQVDSQVTMMFWYRQQPGQSLTLIATANQGSEATYESGFVIDKFPISRPNLTFSTLTVSNMSPEDSSIYLCSQHRAHGYTFGSGTRLTVV.

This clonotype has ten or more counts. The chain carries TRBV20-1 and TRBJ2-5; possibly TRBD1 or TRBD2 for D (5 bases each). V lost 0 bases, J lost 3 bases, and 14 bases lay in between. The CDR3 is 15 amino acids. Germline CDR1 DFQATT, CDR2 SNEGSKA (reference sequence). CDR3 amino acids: CSARDVRDVKETQYF. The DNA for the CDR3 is TGCAGTGCTAGAGATGTCCGGGACGTCAAAGAGACCCAGTACTTC.

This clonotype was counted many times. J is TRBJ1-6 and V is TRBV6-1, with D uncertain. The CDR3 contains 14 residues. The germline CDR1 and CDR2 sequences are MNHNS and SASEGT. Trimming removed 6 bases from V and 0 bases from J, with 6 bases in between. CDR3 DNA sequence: TGTGCCAGCAGGAGGAGCTCCTATAATTCACCCCTCCACTTT. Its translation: CASRRSSYNSPLHF.

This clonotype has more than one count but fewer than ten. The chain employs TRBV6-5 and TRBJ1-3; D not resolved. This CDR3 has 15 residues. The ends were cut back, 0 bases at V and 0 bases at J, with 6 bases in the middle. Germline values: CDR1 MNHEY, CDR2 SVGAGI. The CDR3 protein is CASSYSPRSGNTIYF. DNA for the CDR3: TGTGCCAGCAGTTACTCTCCCCGCTCTGGAAACACCATATATTTT.

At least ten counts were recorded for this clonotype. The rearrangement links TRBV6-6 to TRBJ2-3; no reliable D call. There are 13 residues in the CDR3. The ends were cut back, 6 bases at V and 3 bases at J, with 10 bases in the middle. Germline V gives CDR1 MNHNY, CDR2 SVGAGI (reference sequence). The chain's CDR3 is CASRVYGTDTQYF. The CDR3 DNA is TGTGCCAGCAGGGTGTACGGGACAGATACGCAGTATTTT.